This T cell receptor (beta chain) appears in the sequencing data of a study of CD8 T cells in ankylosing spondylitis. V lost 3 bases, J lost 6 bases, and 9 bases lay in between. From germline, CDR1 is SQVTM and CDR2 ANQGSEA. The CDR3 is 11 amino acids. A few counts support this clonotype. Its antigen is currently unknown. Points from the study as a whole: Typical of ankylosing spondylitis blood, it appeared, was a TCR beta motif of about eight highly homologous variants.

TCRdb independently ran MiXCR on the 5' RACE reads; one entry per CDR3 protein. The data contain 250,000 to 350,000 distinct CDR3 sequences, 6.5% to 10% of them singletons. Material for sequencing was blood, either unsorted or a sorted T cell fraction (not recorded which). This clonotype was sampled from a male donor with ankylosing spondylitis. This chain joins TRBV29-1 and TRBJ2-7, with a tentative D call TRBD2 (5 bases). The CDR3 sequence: CSVEASGEQYF. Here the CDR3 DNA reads TGCAGCGTTGAGGCCAGCGGCGAGCAGTACTTC.